The 8 T cell receptor beta chains presented below share a single source sample, sequenced in a study of a mutant IDH1 vaccine in newly diagnosed glioma. The table came from immunoSEQ multiplex PCR; TCRdb's copy has only in-frame clones and leaves some out. The sample has some 55,000 clones; 75% to 90% are singletons. Antigens of these TCRs are unknown. The time point is: week 5, during vaccination. The study gave 300 ug of mutant IDH1 20-mer peptide per vaccine dose, with topical imiquimod. The source material was PBMCs, sampled from a glioma patient whose treatment included an IDH1 peptide vaccine. These receptors came from a woman between 40 and 55 years old with glioma.

This clone was counted a few times. The chain recombines TRBV4-1 with TRBJ1-3, with D possibly TRBD1 on 6 matching bases. Deletions cut 4 bases from V and 4 bases from J, with 14 bases between. The CDR3 loop spans 15 amino acids. The germline V gene encodes CDR1 MGHRA and CDR2 YSYEKL. DNA of the CDR3: TGCGCCAGCAGCCGGCTACAGGGCGTCGGAAACACCATATATTTT. It specifies CASSRLQGVGNTIYF.

The chain joins TRBV6-5 to TRBJ2-1, with TRBD2 matching over 7 bases. With 5 bases clipped from V and 10 bases from J, the junction kept 11 bases outside the gene matches. Germline CDR1 MNHEY, CDR2 SVGAGI. The CDR3 loop spans 14 amino acids. The CDR3 loop reads CASSRAGTNREQFF. CDR3 bases: TGTGCCAGCAGTAGAGCCGGGACTAACAGAGAGCAGTTCTTC.

J is TRBJ1-1 and V is TRBV2; D gene unclear. The CDR3 has 13 amino acids. V lost 1 base and J 2 bases, leaving 5 bases between the germline ends. CDR1 and CDR2 (germline): SNHLY, FYNNEI. The CDR3 loop reads CASSEVENTEAFF. The CDR3 DNA is TGTGCCAGCAGTGAAGTGGAAAACACTGAAGCTTTCTTT.

The genes are TRBV19 and TRBJ2-3; D gene uncertain. Germline V gives CDR1 LNHDA, CDR2 SQIVND (reference sequence). V lost 3 bases and J lost 4, with 11 bases in between. There are 14 residues in the CDR3. The DNA of the CDR3 is TGTGCCAGTAGTATCGCCCTAGGCTCAGATACGCAGTATTTT. Its protein product is CASSIALGSDTQYF. Using reference TRBV19 and TRBJ2-3 for the parts outside the CDR3, the full variable domain is DGGITQSPKYLFRKEGQNVTLSCEQNLNHDAMYWYRQDPGQGLRLIYYSQIVNDFQKGDIAEGYSVSREKKESFPLTVTSAQKNPTAFYLCASSIALGSDTQYFGPGTRLTVL.

The CDR3 nucleotides read TGCAGTGAAGGCAAAGATACGCAGTATTTT. Its protein is CSEGKDTQYF. The V gene is TRBV20-1, the J gene TRBJ2-3; unclear D gene. The V end was cut by 7 bases, the J end by 5 bases, with 7 bases between. CDR1 DFQATT and CDR2 SNEGSKA come from the germline V gene (reference sequence). CDR3 size: 10 residues.

J is TRBJ2-7 and V is TRBV5-5, with D tentatively TRBD2 (6 bases). Germline V CDR1 and CDR2: SGHKS, YYEKEE (reference sequence). Trimming shortened V by 2 bases and J by 0 bases, and 12 bases separated the two germline ends. The CDR3 consists of 15 residues. In nucleotides, the CDR3 is TGTGCCAGCAGCTTCGAGGACTACCTCTCCTACGAGCAGTACTTC. Its translation: CASSFEDYLSYEQYF.

On this clone: Different DNA sequences within this sample yield the same CDR3. This chain connects TRBV5-1 to TRBJ1-1, with D perhaps matching TRBD1 (5 bases). CDR1 SGHRS and CDR2 YFSETQ come from the germline V gene. Trimming took off 2 bases at V and 3 bases at J, with 11 bases between the two ends. This CDR3 has 14 amino acids. The DNA for the CDR3 is TGCGCCAGCAGCTTTGGGGGACGTGACACTGAAGCTTTCTTT. Amino acid sequence: CASSFGGRDTEAFF.

This chain links TRBV6-1 with TRBJ1-5; D perhaps matches TRBD1 (5 bases). Trimming took off 3 bases at V and 0 bases at J, with 12 bases between the two ends. CDR3 length equals 16 residues. Per the germline V gene, CDR1 is MNHNS and CDR2 is SASEGT. In DNA form, the CDR3 reads TGTGCCAGCAGTGAGAGACAGCACTATAGCAATCAGCCCCAGCATTTT. Its translation is CASSERQHYSNQPQHF.